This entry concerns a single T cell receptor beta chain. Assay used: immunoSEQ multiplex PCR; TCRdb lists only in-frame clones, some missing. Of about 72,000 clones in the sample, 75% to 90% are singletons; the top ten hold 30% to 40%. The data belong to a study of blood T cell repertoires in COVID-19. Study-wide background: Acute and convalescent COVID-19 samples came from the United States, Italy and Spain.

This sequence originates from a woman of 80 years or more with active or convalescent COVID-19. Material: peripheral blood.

This chain's CDR3 is CASSLGGTVYGYTF. Here the CDR3 DNA reads TGTGCCAGCAGTTTAGGGGGGACGGTCTATGGCTACACCTTC. The chain carries TRBV28 and TRBJ1-2; D might be TRBD1 (5 bases). Trimming removed 2 bases from V and 4 bases from J, with 11 bases in between. This CDR3 comprises 14 residues. CDR1 and CDR2 (germline): MDHEN, SYDVKM.